This is a list of T cell receptor beta chains from one sample in a study of blood T cell repertoires in COVID-19. Produced via immunoSEQ multiplex PCR; TCRdb's table is partial and in-frame only. The repertoire holds about 280,000 clones, over 75% seen once, with roughly 9% in the top ten. Sequencing was carried out using peripheral blood. Receptor source: a man between 18 and 29 years old with active or convalescent COVID-19. CDR3s include the opening cysteine and the closing phenylalanine or tryptophan. A D gene is named only where the DNA matches it firmly. Rows give clone size only sometimes, using once, few, many, or a class for an expanded clone.

clone size | D gene | J gene | V gene | CDR3 protein | CDR3 DNA
- | TRBD1 | TRBJ1-4 | TRBV7-9 | CASSPGQGVKEKLFF | TGTGCCAGCAGCCCTGGACAGGGGGTAAAGGAAAAACTGTTTTTT
- | - | TRBJ1-1 | TRBV18 | CASSPKGGNLNTEAFF | TGTGCCAGCTCACCCAAAGGAGGGAATCTGAACACTGAAGCTTTCTTT
- | - | TRBJ1-5 | TRBV10-1 | CASSNLRNQPQHF | TGCGCCAGCAGTAATCTCCGGAATCAGCCCCAGCATTTT
once | - | TRBJ2-7 | TRBV7-9 | CASSYKDIGAYEQYF | TGTGCCAGCAGCTACAAGGACATCGGTGCTTACGAGCAGTACTTC
once | TRBD1 | TRBJ2-1 | TRBV4-2 | CASSRLQGVSYNEQFF | TGTGCCAGCAGCCGCTTACAGGGGGTATCCTACAATGAGCAGTTCTTC
- | - | TRBJ1-2 | TRBV2 | CASSVRVYGYTF | TGTGCCAGCAGCGTGCGCGTGTACGGCTACACCTTC
- | TRBD2 | TRBJ2-5 | TRBV27 | CASSLRASGVQETQYF | TGTGCCAGCAGTTTAAGGGCTAGCGGGGTTCAAGAGACCCAGTACTTC
- | TRBD2 | TRBJ2-3 | TRBV7-9 | CASSLLSGGAADTQYF | TGTGCCAGCAGCTTACTTAGCGGGGGGGCCGCAGATACGCAGTATTTT
- | - | TRBJ1-6 | TRBV11-2 | CASSLGSSYNSPLHF | TGTGCCAGCAGCTTAGGCAGCTCCTATAATTCACCCCTCCACTTT
once | - | TRBJ2-4 | TRBV6-2/TRBV6-3 | CASSYSSTGANIQYF | TGTGCCAGCAGTTACTCCTCGACTGGTGCAAACATTCAGTACTTC
- | - | TRBJ1-2 | TRBV9 | CASYTRGEGYTF | TGTGCCAGCTATACTCGCGGCGAAGGCTACACCTTC
- | - | TRBJ1-2 | TRBV12-3/TRBV12-4 | CASNGQSYGYTF | TGTGCCAGCAACGGACAGAGCTATGGCTACACCTTC
- | TRBD1 | TRBJ2-7 | TRBV2 | CASSERRQGAFEQYF | TGTGCCAGCAGTGAAAGGAGACAGGGGGCGTTTGAGCAGTACTTC
- | - | TRBJ1-1 | TRBV29-1 | CSAQRLTEAFF | TGCAGCGCCCAAAGACTCACTGAAGCTTTCTTT
- | - | TRBJ1-5 | TRBV19 | CASSLTISYNQPQHF | TGTGCCAGTAGTCTAACCATCTCGTACAATCAGCCCCAGCATTTT
- | TRBD2 | TRBJ2-4 | TRBV7-2 | CASSPSGLALKNIQYF | TGTGCCAGCAGCCCGAGTGGACTAGCACTAAAAAACATTCAGTACTTC
- | TRBD2 | TRBJ2-3 | TRBV14 | CASSQPGLALSTDTQYF | TGTGCCAGCAGCCAACCGGGACTAGCGTTAAGCACAGATACGCAGTATTTT
- | TRBD2 | TRBJ2-1 | TRBV7-3 | CASSLIPQRGAYNEQFF | TGTGCCAGCAGCTTAATTCCCCAGCGGGGGGCTTACAATGAGCAGTTCTTC
- | - | TRBJ2-2 | TRBV6-1 | CASSDSATGELFF | TGTGCCAGCAGTGACAGCGCGACCGGGGAGCTGTTTTTT
- | - | TRBJ2-1 | TRBV18 | CASSPSRGGVYEQFF | TGTGCCAGCTCACCCTCGAGAGGGGGGGTGTATGAGCAGTTCTTC
- | - | TRBJ1-5 | TRBV3-1/TRBV3-2 | CASSQGGGARQPQHF | TGTGCCAGCAGCCAAGGGGGGGGCGCGCGGCAGCCCCAGCATTTT
- | - | TRBJ1-6 | TRBV4-3 | CASSRWGGTDLHF | TGCGCCAGCAGCCGGTGGGGAGGGACGGACCTCCACTTT
- | TRBD1 | TRBJ1-6 | TRBV27 | CASSLVGQGNNSPLHF | TGTGCCAGCAGTTTAGTGGGACAGGGAAATAATTCACCCCTCCACTTT
- | - | TRBJ2-7 | TRBV5-5 | CASTPRWVEGVYEQYF | TGTGCCAGCACCCCCCGTTGGGTGGAGGGAGTGTACGAGCAGTACTTC
once | - | TRBJ2-7 | TRBV10-3 | CAISESGPSSYEQYF | TGTGCCATCAGTGAGAGCGGGCCGAGCTCCTACGAGCAGTACTTC
- | - | TRBJ1-1 | TRBV5-1 | CASSWTGGFTEAFF | TGCGCCAGCAGCTGGACCGGAGGGTTCACTGAAGCTTTCTTT
- | - | TRBJ1-3 | TRBV9 | CASSVGDSGNTIYF | TGTGCCAGCAGCGTTGGAGACTCTGGAAACACCATATATTTT
- | TRBD1 | TRBJ1-5 | TRBV12-3/TRBV12-4 | CASSGTGNQPQHF | TGTGCCAGCAGTGGGACAGGCAATCAGCCCCAGCATTTT
- | TRBD1 | TRBJ2-7 | TRBV27 | CASRGTASSYEQYF | TGTGCCAGCAGAGGGACAGCTAGCTCCTACGAGCAGTACTTC
- | TRBD1 | TRBJ2-7 | TRBV11-2 | CASRTWGTGRTGQYF | TGTGCCAGCCGCACTTGGGGGACAGGGCGAACTGGGCAGTACTTC
- | TRBD2 | TRBJ2-7 | TRBV10-3 | CAIAGLDSALGEQYF | TGTGCCATCGCCGGACTAGATTCGGCTCTAGGGGAGCAGTACTTC
- | - | TRBJ1-1 | TRBV5-4 | CASSRNTVGTEAFF | TGTGCCAGCAGCCGCAATACAGTGGGCACTGAAGCTTTCTTT
- | - | TRBJ1-5 | TRBV11-2 | CASSSGGFNQPQHF | TGTGCCAGCAGCTCGGGGGGTTTTAATCAGCCCCAGCATTTT
few | - | TRBJ2-3 | TRBV4-1 | CASSQDTDTDTQYF | TGCGCCAGCAGCCAAGATACAGACACAGATACGCAGTATTTT
- | TRBD2 | TRBJ2-7 | TRBV5-1 | CASSLGVGLAGVYEQYF | TGCGCCAGCAGCTTGGGAGTGGGACTAGCGGGGGTTTACGAGCAGTACTTC
- | - | TRBJ1-2 | TRBV9 | CASSVLAGDYGYTF | TGTGCCAGCAGCGTATTAGCAGGGGACTATGGCTACACCTTC
once | - | TRBJ2-3 | TRBV27 | CASSLLNPQDGRTQYF | TGTGCCAGCAGTCTTCTTAACCCTCAGGACGGGAGAACGCAGTATTTT